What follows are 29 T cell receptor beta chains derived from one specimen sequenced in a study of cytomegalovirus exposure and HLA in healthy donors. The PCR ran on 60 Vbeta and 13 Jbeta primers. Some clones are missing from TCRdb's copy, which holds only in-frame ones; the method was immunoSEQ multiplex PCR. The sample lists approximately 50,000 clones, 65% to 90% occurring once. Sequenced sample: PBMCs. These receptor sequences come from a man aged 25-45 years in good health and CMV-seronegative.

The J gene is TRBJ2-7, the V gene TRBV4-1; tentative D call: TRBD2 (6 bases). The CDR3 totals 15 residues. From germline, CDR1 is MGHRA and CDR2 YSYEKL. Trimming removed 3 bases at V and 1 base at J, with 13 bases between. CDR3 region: CASSHRGDRSYEQYF. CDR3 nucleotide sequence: TGCGCCAGCAGCCATCGCGGGGATAGGTCCTACGAGCAGTACTTC.

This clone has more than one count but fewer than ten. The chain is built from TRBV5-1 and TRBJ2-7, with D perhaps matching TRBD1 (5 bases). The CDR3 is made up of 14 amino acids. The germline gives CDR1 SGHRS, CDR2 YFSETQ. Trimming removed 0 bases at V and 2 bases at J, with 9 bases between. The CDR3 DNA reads TGCGCCAGCAGCTTGGAGGGGTCCCCCTACGAGCAGTACTTC. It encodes CASSLEGSPYEQYF.

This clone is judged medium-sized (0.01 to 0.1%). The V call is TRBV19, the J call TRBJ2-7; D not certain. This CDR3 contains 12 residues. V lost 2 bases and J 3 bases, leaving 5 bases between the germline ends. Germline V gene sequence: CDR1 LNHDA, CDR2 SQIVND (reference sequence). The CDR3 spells CASSINSYEQYF. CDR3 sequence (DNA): TGTGCCAGTAGTATAAACAGCTACGAGCAGTACTTC. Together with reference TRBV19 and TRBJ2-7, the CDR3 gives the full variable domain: DGGITQSPKYLFRKEGQNVTLSCEQNLNHDAMYWYRQDPGQGLRLIYYSQIVNDFQKGDIAEGYSVSREKKESFPLTVTSAQKNPTAFYLCASSINSYEQYFGPGTRLTVT.

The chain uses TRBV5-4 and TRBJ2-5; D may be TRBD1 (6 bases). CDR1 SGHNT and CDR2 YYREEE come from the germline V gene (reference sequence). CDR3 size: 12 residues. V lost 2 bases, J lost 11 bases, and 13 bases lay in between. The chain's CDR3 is CASSLDRLEQYF. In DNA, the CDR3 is TGTGCCAGCAGCTTAGACAGGCTTGAGCAGTACTTC.

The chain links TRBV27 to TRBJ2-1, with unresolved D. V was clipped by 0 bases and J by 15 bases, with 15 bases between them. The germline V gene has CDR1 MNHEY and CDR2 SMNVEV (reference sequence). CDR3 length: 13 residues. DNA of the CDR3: TGTGCCAGCAGTTTATCGCTCTCCGGTTCTCGGTTCTTC. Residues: CASSLSLSGSRFF.

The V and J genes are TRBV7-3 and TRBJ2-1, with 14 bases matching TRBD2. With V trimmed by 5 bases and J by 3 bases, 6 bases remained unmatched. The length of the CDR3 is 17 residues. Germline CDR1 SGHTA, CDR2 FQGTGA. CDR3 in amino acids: CASSPTSGGAGYNEQFF. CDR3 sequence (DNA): TGTGCCAGCAGCCCGACTAGCGGGGGGGCCGGCTACAATGAGCAGTTCTTC.

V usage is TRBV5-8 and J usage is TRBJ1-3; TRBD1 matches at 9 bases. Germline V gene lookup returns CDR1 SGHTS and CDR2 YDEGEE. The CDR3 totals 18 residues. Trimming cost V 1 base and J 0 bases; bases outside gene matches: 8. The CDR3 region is CASSLTGGFSLSGNTIYF. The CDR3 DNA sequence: TGTGCCAGCAGCTTGACAGGGGGCTTCTCCCTCTCTGGAAACACCATATATTTT.

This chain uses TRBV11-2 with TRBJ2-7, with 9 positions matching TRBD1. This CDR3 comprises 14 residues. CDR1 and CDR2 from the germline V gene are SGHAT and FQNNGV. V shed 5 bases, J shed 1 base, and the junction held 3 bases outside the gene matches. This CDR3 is CASSHGQGSYEQYF. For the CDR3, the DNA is TGTGCCAGCAGCCATGGACAGGGGTCCTACGAGCAGTACTTC.

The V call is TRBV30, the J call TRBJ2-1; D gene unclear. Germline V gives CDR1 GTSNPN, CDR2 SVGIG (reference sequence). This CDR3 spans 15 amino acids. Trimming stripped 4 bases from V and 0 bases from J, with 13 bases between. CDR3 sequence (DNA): TGTGCCTGGAAGGAGCGACTGGTCTCCTACAATGAGCAGTTCTTC. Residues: CAWKERLVSYNEQFF.

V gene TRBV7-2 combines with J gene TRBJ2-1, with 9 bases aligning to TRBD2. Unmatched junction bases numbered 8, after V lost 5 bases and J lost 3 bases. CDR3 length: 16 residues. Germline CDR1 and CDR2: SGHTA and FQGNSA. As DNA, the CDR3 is TGTGCCAGCAGCCAAGGGCCTAGCGGGAACTACAATGAGCAGTTCTTC. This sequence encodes CASSQGPSGNYNEQFF.

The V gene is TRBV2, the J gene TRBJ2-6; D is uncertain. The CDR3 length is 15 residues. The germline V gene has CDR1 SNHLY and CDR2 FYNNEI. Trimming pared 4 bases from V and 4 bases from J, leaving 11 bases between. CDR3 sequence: CASSGNSPGANVLTF. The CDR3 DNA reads TGTGCCAGCAGTGGTAATAGCCCGGGGGCCAACGTCCTGACTTTC.

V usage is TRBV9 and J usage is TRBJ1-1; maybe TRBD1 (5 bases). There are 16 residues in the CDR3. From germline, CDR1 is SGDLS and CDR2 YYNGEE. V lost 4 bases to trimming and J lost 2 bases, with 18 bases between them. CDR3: CASSKTAEIPNTEAFF. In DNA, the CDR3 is TGTGCCAGCAGCAAGACAGCTGAGATTCCTAACACTGAAGCTTTCTTT. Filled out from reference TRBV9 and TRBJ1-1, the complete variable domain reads DSGVTQTPKHLITATGQRVTLRCSPRSGDLSVYWYQQSLDQGLQFLIQYYNGEERAKGNILERFSAQQFPDLHSELNLSSLELGDSALYFCASSKTAEIPNTEAFFGQGTRLTVV.

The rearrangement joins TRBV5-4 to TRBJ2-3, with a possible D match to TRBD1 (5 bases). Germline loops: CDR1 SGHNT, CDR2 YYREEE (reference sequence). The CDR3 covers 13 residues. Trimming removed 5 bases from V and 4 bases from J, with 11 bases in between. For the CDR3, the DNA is TGTGCCAGCAGTTTGCTAGGGGCAGATACGCAGTATTTT. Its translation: CASSLLGADTQYF.

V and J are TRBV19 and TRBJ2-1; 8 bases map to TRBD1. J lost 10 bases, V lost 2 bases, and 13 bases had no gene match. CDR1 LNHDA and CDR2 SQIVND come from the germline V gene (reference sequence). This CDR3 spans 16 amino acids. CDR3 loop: CASSILGQGAVKEQFF. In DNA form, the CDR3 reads TGTGCCAGTAGTATACTCGGTCAGGGGGCCGTTAAGGAGCAGTTCTTC.

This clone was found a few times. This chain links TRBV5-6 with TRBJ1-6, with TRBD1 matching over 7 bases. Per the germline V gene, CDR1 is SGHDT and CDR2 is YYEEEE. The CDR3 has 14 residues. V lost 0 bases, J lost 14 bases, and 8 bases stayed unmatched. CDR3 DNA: TGTGCCAGCAGCTTGGCCGGGGACAGTAGGGCCCTCCACTTT. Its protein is CASSLAGDSRALHF.

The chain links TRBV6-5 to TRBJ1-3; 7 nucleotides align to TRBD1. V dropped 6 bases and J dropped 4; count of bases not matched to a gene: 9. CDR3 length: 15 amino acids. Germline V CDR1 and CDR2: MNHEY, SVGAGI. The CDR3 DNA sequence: TGTGCCAGCAGGATGACAGGGCTGGGCGGAAACACCATATATTTT. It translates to CASRMTGLGGNTIYF.

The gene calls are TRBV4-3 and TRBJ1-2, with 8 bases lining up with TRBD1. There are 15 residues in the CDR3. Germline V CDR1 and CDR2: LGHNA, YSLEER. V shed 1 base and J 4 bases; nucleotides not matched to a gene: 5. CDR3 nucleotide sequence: TGCGCCAGCAGCCAAGGGACAGGGACCGGCTATGGCTACACCTTC. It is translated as CASSQGTGTGYGYTF.

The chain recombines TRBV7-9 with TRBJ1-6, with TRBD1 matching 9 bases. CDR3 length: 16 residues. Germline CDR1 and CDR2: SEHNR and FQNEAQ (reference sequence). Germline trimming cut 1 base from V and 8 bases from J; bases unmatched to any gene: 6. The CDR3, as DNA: TGTGCCAGCAGCTTAGGTGGGACAGGGAGCGATTCACCCCTCCACTTT. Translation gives CASSLGGTGSDSPLHF.

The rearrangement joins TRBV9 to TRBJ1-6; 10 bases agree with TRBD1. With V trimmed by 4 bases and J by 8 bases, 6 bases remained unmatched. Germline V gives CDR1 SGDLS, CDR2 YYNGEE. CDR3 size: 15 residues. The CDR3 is CASSPRQGADSPLHF. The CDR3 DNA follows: TGTGCCAGCAGCCCTCGACAGGGGGCTGATTCACCCCTCCACTTT.

The CDR3 protein is CSVEEGGGELFF. CDR3 bases: TGCAGCGTTGAAGAGGGAGGCGGGGAGCTGTTTTTT. The V call is TRBV29-1, the J call TRBJ2-2; weak D call: TRBD2 (6 bases). V was pared by 0 bases and J by 7 bases, with 6 bases between. CDR1 is SQVTM, CDR2 ANQGSEA, per germline. The CDR3 is 12 amino acids.

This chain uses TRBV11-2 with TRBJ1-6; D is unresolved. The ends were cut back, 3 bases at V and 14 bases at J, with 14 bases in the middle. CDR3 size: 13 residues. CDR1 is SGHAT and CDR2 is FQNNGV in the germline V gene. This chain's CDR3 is CASSFGAKYSLHF. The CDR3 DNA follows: TGTGCCAGCAGCTTCGGTGCCAAATATTCCCTCCACTTT. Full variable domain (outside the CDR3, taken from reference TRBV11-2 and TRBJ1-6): EAGVAQSPRYKIIEKRQSVAFWCNPISGHATLYWYQQILGQGPKLLIQFQNNGVVDDSQLPKDRFSAERLKGVDSTLKIQPAKLEDSAVYLCASSFGAKYSLHFGNGTRLTVT.

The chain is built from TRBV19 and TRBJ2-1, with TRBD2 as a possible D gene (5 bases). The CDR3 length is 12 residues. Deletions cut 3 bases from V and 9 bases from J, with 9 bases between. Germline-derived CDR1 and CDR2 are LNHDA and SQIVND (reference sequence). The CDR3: CASSMVAGEQFF. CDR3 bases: TGTGCCAGTAGTATGGTCGCGGGTGAGCAGTTCTTC.

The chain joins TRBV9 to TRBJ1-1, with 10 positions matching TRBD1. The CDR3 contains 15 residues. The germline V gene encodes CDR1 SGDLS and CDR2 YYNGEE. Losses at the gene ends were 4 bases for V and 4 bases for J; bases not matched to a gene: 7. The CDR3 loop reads CASSPTRQGATEAFF. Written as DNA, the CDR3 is TGTGCCAGCAGCCCGACAAGACAGGGGGCCACTGAAGCTTTCTTT.

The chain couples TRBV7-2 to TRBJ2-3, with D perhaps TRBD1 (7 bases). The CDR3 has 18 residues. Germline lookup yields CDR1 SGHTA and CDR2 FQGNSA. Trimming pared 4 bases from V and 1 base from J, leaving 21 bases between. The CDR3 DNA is TGTGCCAGCAGCTATACCAGGGGGGCCTCAAGGGGCACAGATACGCAGTATTTT. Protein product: CASSYTRGASRGTDTQYF. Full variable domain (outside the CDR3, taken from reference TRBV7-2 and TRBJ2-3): GAGVSQSPSNKVTEKGKDVELRCDPISGHTALYWYRQSLGQGLEFLIYFQGNSAPDKSGLPSDRFSAERTGGSVSTLTIQRTQQEDSAVYLCASSYTRGASRGTDTQYFGPGTRLTVL.

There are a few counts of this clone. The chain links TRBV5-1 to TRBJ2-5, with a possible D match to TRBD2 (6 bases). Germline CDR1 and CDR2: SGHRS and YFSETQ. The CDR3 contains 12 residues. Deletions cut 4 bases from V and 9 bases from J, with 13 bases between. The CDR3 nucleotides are TGCGCCAGCAGCCCGGAGGGACCGCCCCAGTACTTC. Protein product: CASSPEGPPQYF.

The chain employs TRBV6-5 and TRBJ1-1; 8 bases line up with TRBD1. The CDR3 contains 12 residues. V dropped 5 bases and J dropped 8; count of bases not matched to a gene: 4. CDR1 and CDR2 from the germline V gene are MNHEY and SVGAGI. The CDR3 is CASSKRTGEAFF. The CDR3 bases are TGTGCCAGCAGTAAACGGACAGGGGAAGCTTTCTTT.

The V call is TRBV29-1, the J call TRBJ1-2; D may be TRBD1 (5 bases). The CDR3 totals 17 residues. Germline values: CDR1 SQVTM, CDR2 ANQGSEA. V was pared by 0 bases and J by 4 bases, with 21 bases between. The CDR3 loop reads CSVEETGQGDTGYGYTF. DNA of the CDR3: TGCAGCGTTGAAGAGACCGGCCAGGGCGACACCGGCTATGGCTACACCTTC.

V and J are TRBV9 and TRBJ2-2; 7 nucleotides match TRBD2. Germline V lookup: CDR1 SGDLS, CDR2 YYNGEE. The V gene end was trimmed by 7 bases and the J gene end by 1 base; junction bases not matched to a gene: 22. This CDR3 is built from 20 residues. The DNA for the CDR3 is TGTGCCAGCGGTCCCCCGAGGAATGCGGGAGATGGTATGAACACCGGGGAGCTGTTTTTT. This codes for CASGPPRNAGDGMNTGELFF. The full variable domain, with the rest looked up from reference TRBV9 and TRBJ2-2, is DSGVTQTPKHLITATGQRVTLRCSPRSGDLSVYWYQQSLDQGLQFLIQYYNGEERAKGNILERFSAQQFPDLHSELNLSSLELGDSALYFCASGPPRNAGDGMNTGELFFGEGSRLTVL.

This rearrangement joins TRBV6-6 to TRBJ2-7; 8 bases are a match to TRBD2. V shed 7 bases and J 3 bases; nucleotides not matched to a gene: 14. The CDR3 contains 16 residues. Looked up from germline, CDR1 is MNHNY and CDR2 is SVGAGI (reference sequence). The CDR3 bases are TGTGCCAGCACCGGAGGTGGTCGGGAGGGCCGCTACGAGCAGTACTTC. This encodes CASTGGGREGRYEQYF.